These 20 T cell receptor beta chains originate from one sample sequenced in a study of blood T cell repertoires in COVID-19. Method: immunoSEQ multiplex PCR; TCRdb's copy keeps in-frame clones and lacks some. Found here are roughly 160,000 clones, roughly 81% of them singletons; the top ten hold more than 5%. The sequenced sample consisted of peripheral blood. The source is a woman between 50 and 59 years old with COVID-19, enrolled during active disease.

V usage is TRBV5-1 and J usage is TRBJ1-2, with D tentatively TRBD1 (6 bases). The ends were cut back, 2 bases at V and 3 bases at J, with 11 bases in the middle. CDR1 is SGHRS and CDR2 is YFSETQ in the germline V gene. The CDR3 length is 14 residues. The CDR3 protein is CASSLGQPHYGYTF. In nucleotides, the CDR3 is TGCGCCAGCAGCTTAGGACAGCCCCACTATGGCTACACCTTC.

The rearrangement uses TRBV25-1 and TRBJ1-6; TRBD1 might be the D (5 bases). The CDR3 loop spans 14 amino acids. Germline V lookup: CDR1 MGHDK, CDR2 SYGVNS. The V end lost 6 bases, the J end lost 5 bases, and 11 bases lay between the germline ends. The CDR3, as DNA: TGTGCCAGCAGGGAGGGGACCCATAATTCACCCCTCCACTTT. Residues: CASREGTHNSPLHF.

CDR3 residues: CASSQDRGGREQYF. The CDR3 coding sequence is TGTGCCAGCAGCCAAGATAGGGGAGGAAGAGAGCAGTACTTC. The chain employs TRBV3-1 (or the pseudogene TRBV3-2) and TRBJ2-7; perhaps TRBD2 as D (6 bases). This CDR3 comprises 14 residues. CDR1 and CDR2 (germline): LGHDT, YNNKEL (reference sequence). Deletions cut 0 bases from V and 7 bases from J, with 13 bases between.

Written as DNA, the CDR3 is TGTGCCAGCAGCCCGGTGGACAGGGAGTACGAGCAGTACTTC. This translates into CASSPVDREYEQYF. V is TRBV5-4 and J is TRBJ2-7; TRBD1 matches 8 bases. This CDR3 comprises 14 residues. The junction had 7 bases not matched to a gene; V was cut back by 4 bases and J by 4 bases. Germline CDR1 and CDR2: SGHNT and YYREEE (reference sequence).

The V gene is TRBV24-1, the J gene TRBJ2-1; the match to TRBD2 covers 12 bases. The J segment lost 3 bases and the V segment lost 9 bases, leaving 5 bases of the junction unmatched. The CDR3 has 15 residues. The germline CDR1 and CDR2 sequences are KGHDR and SFDVKD. CDR3 coding DNA: TGTGCCACCCGTCGGACTAGCGGGGACTACAATGAGCAGTTCTTC. As protein: CATRRTSGDYNEQFF.

The rearrangement links TRBV2 to TRBJ2-7; 9 bases map to TRBD1. The V gene's germline CDR1 is SNHLY and CDR2 FYNNEI. After removal of 6 bases from V and 0 bases from J, the junction contained 6 bases not matched to a gene. This CDR3 is 15 amino acids long. In DNA, the CDR3 is TGTGCCAGCAGCCCCCGGGACAGGGTCTCCTACGAGCAGTACTTC. This translates into CASSPRDRVSYEQYF. Using reference TRBV2 and TRBJ2-7 for the parts outside the CDR3, the full variable domain is EPEVTQTPSHQVTQMGQEVILRCVPISNHLYFYWYRQILGQKVEFLVSFYNNEISEKSEIFDDQFSVERPDGSNFTLKIRSTKLEDSAMYFCASSPRDRVSYEQYFGPGTRLTVT.

This clone came up a few times. The genes are TRBV29-1 and TRBJ2-3; D perhaps matches TRBD2 (5 bases). The V end lost 5 bases, the J end lost 2 bases, and 11 bases lay between the germline ends. The germline V gene encodes CDR1 SQVTM and CDR2 ANQGSEA. CDR3 length equals 13 residues. The DNA of the CDR3 is TGCAGCGTTCACGGACTTTACACAGATACGCAGTATTTT. Its translation is CSVHGLYTDTQYF.

The rearrangement links TRBV5-1 to TRBJ2-3; TRBD1 agrees at 7 bases. The CDR3 has 16 residues. Germline values: CDR1 SGHRS, CDR2 YFSETQ. The V and J ends lost 1 base and 0 bases, in that order; junction bases with no gene match: 5. CDR3 nucleotide sequence: TGCGCCAGCAGCTTGTCTGGGACAGCTAGCACAGATACGCAGTATTTT. Protein sequence: CASSLSGTASTDTQYF. Full variable domain (remainder filled in from reference TRBV5-1 and TRBJ2-3): KAGVTQTPRYLIKTRGQQVTLSCSPISGHRSVSWYQQTPGQGLQFLFEYFSETQRNKGNFPGRFSGRQFSNSRSEMNVSTLELGDSALYLCASSLSGTASTDTQYFGPGTRLTVL.

This clone came up once. This chain links TRBV7-6 with TRBJ1-2, with TRBD1 identical over 11 bases. This CDR3 spans 16 amino acids. CDR1 and CDR2 (germline): SGHVS, FNYEAQ. V gave up 4 bases and J gave up 5 bases; unmatched junction bases: 9. In DNA form, the CDR3 reads TGTGCCAGCAGCTCTGGTCAAGGACAGGGGGCATATGGCTACACCTTC. This translates into CASSSGQGQGAYGYTF.

This clone occurred once. This rearrangement joins TRBV5-6 to TRBJ2-1, with TRBD1 identical over 10 bases. The CDR3 totals 15 residues. Germline trimming cut 4 bases from V and 3 bases from J; bases unmatched to any gene: 4. Germline assignment: CDR1 SGHDT and CDR2 YYEEEE. The CDR3 is CASSPGQGHYNEQFF. In nucleotides, the CDR3 is TGTGCCAGCAGCCCGGGACAGGGGCACTACAATGAGCAGTTCTTC.

This chain connects TRBV27 to TRBJ1-6, with 7 bases fitting TRBD1. The germline CDR1 and CDR2 sequences are MNHEY and SMNVEV (reference sequence). The CDR3 consists of 19 residues. J was trimmed by 3 bases and V by 5 bases; bases with no gene match: 16. CDR3 sequence: CASSIPRDRYQNYNSPLHF. CDR3 nucleotide sequence: TGTGCCAGCAGTATTCCCCGGGACAGATATCAGAACTATAATTCACCCCTCCACTTT.

The gene calls are TRBV2 and TRBJ2-5; the match to TRBD1 covers 8 bases. The germline V gene encodes CDR1 SNHLY and CDR2 FYNNEI. This CDR3 has 15 residues. The J segment lost 5 bases and the V segment lost 0 bases, leaving 5 bases of the junction unmatched. This CDR3 reads CASSEAGQAAETQYF. DNA of the CDR3: TGTGCCAGCAGTGAAGCGGGACAGGCAGCGGAGACCCAGTACTTC.

The chain employs TRBV7-2 and TRBJ1-3; weak D call: TRBD1 (5 bases). V was shortened by 3 bases and J by 0 bases, with 9 bases between the two germline ends. The CDR3 extends over 15 amino acids. Germline loops: CDR1 SGHTA, CDR2 FQGNSA. The DNA for the CDR3 is TGTGCCAGCAGCTTCACAGGTTACTCTGGAAACACCATATATTTT. Translated: CASSFTGYSGNTIYF.

The chain has TRBV1 and TRBJ2-2; TRBD1, the D gene given by the table, was not confirmed from the DNA. TRBV1 is tagged as a pseudogene. This CDR3 region has 15 residues. CDR3 sequence reads: CTSSQEDRGAGELFF. The CDR3 DNA follows: TGCACCAGCAGCCAAGAAGACAGGGGCGCCGGGGAGCTGTTTTTT.

The chain couples TRBV3-1 (or the pseudogene TRBV3-2) to TRBJ1-1; D remains unclear. With 4 bases removed from V and 1 base from J, the gap between germline ends came to 13 bases. CDR1 is LGHDT and CDR2 is YNNKEL in the germline V gene (reference sequence). The CDR3 has 15 residues. CDR3 nucleotides: TGTGCCAGCAGCCCCCAAGCCGGGAAGAACACTGAAGCTTTCTTT. Its translation: CASSPQAGKNTEAFF.

This chain joins TRBV4-1 and TRBJ1-2; the match to TRBD1 covers 7 bases. This CDR3 has 15 amino acids. Germline assignment: CDR1 MGHRA and CDR2 YSYEKL. Trimming took 2 bases from V and 0 from J; bases not matched to a gene: 3. Here the CDR3 reads CASSQMTGTNYGYTF. Written as DNA, the CDR3 is TGCGCCAGCAGCCAAATGACAGGGACTAACTATGGCTACACCTTC.

The chain has TRBV7-2 and TRBJ1-3; D unclear. The CDR3 totals 15 residues. With 5 bases removed from V and 0 bases from J, the gap between germline ends came to 11 bases. Germline CDR1 and CDR2: SGHTA and FQGNSA. CDR3 protein: CASSPLPGSGNTIYF. CDR3 sequence (DNA): TGTGCCAGCAGCCCCCTCCCGGGCTCTGGAAACACCATATATTTT.

The chain carries TRBV24-1 and TRBJ1-2; D not resolved. The ends were cut back, 8 bases at V and 8 bases at J, with 5 bases in the middle. The CDR3 is 9 residues long. Germline lookup yields CDR1 KGHDR and CDR2 SFDVKD. CDR3 DNA sequence: TGTGCCACCATTAGCGGCTACACCTTC. Protein: CATISGYTF.

In this sample, this clone turned up once. The chain is built from TRBV13 and TRBJ2-3; D possibly corresponds to TRBD2 (5 bases). Germline CDR1 and CDR2: PRHDT and FYEKMQ (reference sequence). The CDR3 is 13 amino acids. V was trimmed by 5 bases and J by 4 bases, leaving 10 bases between them. The CDR3 region is CASSISGSDTQYF. DNA for the CDR3: TGTGCCAGCAGCATCTCGGGGTCAGATACGCAGTATTTT.

V gene TRBV4-1 combines with J gene TRBJ2-5; TRBD1 matches 7 bases. The CDR3 spans 14 residues. The trim removed 3 bases at V and 1 base at J, leaving 2 bases unmatched. CDR1 is MGHRA, CDR2 YSYEKL, per germline. The CDR3 bases are TGCGCCAGCAGCCAGACAGGGAGCCAAGAGACCCAGTACTTC. Amino acid sequence: CASSQTGSQETQYF.